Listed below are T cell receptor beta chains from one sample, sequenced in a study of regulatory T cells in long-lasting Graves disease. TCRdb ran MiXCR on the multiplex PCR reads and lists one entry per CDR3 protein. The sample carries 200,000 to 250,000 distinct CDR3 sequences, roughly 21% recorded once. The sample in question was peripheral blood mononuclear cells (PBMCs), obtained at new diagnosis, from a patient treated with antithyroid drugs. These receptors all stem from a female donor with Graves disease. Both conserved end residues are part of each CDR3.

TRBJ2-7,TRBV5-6,CASSKGQGRYEQYF
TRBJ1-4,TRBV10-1,CASNRDRGRANEKLFF
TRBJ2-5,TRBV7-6,CASSRRSQGLQETQYF
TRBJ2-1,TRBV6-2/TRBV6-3,CASSYGQYNEQFF
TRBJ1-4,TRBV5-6,CASSNDKGMGEKLFF
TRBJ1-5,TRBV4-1,CASSHLPGQGWKPQHF
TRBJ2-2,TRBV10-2,CASSESEGAITGELFF
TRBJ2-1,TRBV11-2,CASSHGTSLDNEQFF
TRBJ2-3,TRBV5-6,CASAAGGGADTQYF
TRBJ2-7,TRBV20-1,CSARDRSGGAEQYF
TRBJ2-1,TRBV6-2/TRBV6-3,CASSYSPPSGSYPYNEQFF
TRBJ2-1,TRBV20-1,CSARAPGLAVNEQFF
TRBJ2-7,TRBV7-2,CASSAGADEQYF
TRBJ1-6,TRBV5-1,CASSAMTGVESPLHF
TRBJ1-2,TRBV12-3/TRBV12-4,CASSLPVQKHGYTF
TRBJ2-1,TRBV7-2,CASTPFLNEQFF
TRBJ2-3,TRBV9,CASSVGGLGTDTQYF
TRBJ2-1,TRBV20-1,CSARVASGPDYNEQFF
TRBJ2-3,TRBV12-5,CASGGLWPIVTGGLLGDTQYF
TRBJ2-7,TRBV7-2,CASSKSSGQGLTYEQYF
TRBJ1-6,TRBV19,CASSSPGPGRNSPLHF
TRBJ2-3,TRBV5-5,CASSLGGLMDSDTQYF
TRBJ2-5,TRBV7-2,CASSFTSGGGETQYF
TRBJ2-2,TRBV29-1,CSVEGWGQAGTGELFF
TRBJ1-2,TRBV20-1,CSARTGTIYRYTF
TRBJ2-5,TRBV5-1,CASSLAPSGPDQETQYF
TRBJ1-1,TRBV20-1,CSARTRAASNTEAFF
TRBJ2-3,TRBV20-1,CSAETSGDPTSGSTDTQYF
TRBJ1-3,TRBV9,CASSVAAPYSGNTIYF
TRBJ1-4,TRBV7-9,CASSSRTRSNEKLFF
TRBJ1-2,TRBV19,CASSIKGGAGYTF
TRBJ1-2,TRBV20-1,CSARGDDSSYGYTF
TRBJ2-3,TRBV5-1,CASSPGDRGGDTQYF
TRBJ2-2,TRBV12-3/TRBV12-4,CASSLGTGGTTGELFF
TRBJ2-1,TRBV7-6,CASSLEGRESTDNEQFF
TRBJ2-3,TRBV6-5,CASSYYGGGTDTQYF
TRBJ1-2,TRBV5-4,CASTQKDYFYGYTF
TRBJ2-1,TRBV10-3,CAISAASGSYNEQFF